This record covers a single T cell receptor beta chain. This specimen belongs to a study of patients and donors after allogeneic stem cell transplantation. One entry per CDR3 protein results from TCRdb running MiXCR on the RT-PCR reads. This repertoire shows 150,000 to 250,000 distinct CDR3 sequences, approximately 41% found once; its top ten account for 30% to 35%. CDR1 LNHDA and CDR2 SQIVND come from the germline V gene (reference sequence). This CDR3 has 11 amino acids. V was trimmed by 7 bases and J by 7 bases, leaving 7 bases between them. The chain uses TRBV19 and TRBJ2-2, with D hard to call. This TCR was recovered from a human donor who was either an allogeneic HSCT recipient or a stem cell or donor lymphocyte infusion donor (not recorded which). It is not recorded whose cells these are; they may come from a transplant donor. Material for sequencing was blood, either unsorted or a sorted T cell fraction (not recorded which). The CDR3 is CASMLVGELFF. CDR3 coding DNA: TGTGCCAGTATGTTGGTCGGGGAGCTGTTTTTT.